This T cell receptor (beta chain) was captured by sequencing in a study of blood T cell repertoires in COVID-19. Study-level background: Samples representing acute and convalescent COVID-19 were sourced from the United States, Italy and Spain. The analysed material was cDNA or gDNA that came from T cells, B-cell-depleted T cells, or PBMCs.

Germline-derived CDR1 and CDR2 are SGHAT and FQNNGV. The CDR3 totals 17 residues. After removal of 3 bases from V and 6 bases from J, the junction contained 13 bases not matched to a gene. Clones were sequenced by immunoSEQ multiplex PCR, and TCRdb holds only the in-frame ones, with some missing. The sample has under 300,000 clones; roughly 90% are singletons. Those enrolled, adults aged roughly 18 to 100 years, came from about two dozen US areas. Symptom resolution, clearance, or two negative PCRs marked donors in Cohort 3 as recovered. This clone has only one observation. The clonotype comes from a woman in her twenties or thirties who had recovered from COVID-19. This chain links TRBV11-2 with TRBJ2-1; TRBD2 matches 8 bases. The specimen sequenced was PBMCs or T cells enriched from blood (not recorded which). The CDR3 DNA reads as TGTGCCAGCAGCTTTACTCAGGGTCGGGGGGGCCCCAATGAGCAGTTCTTC. Translating gives CASSFTQGRGGPNEQFF.